This is a list of T cell receptor beta chains from one sample in a study of siplizumab effects on memory and regulatory T cells. Measured with immunoSEQ multiplex PCR; TCRdb has only the in-frame clones, and not every one. The repertoire has approximately 120,000 clones, 90% to 95% of them found once; the top ten carry approximately 0.17%. Input material: non-Treg CD4+ T cells sorted from blood. All receptors come from a human donor in good health. CDR3s include the opening cysteine and the closing phenylalanine or tryptophan. Each record gives: J gene, clone size, V gene, CDR3 protein. Size values are once, few and many counts, or a class for expanded clones, and some rows have none.

j_call: TRBJ1-6
clone_size: .
v_call: TRBV27
cdr3_aa: CASSPRGSYNSPLHF

j_call: TRBJ2-5
clone_size: .
v_call: TRBV15
cdr3_aa: CATSWGQRETQYF

j_call: TRBJ2-6
clone_size: .
v_call: TRBV5-8
cdr3_aa: CASSLQGQSGWGANVLTF

j_call: TRBJ2-3
clone_size: .
v_call: TRBV30
cdr3_aa: CAWRAPMAAQYF

j_call: TRBJ1-4
clone_size: once
v_call: TRBV10-3
cdr3_aa: CAIGGGDRGEKLFF

j_call: TRBJ2-5
clone_size: .
v_call: TRBV7-6
cdr3_aa: CASSSGQVQETQYF

j_call: TRBJ2-7
clone_size: .
v_call: TRBV13
cdr3_aa: CASSLGGQGRGQYF

j_call: TRBJ1-5
clone_size: .
v_call: TRBV25-1
cdr3_aa: CASSGRGGNQPQHF

j_call: TRBJ1-1
clone_size: once
v_call: TRBV7-9
cdr3_aa: CASKTPAGHAEAFF

j_call: TRBJ2-7
clone_size: .
v_call: TRBV7-9
cdr3_aa: CASRFTGTGARRGVYEQYF

j_call: TRBJ2-5
clone_size: .
v_call: TRBV5-4
cdr3_aa: CASSLHTSGGETQYF

j_call: TRBJ1-5
clone_size: once
v_call: TRBV19
cdr3_aa: CASSSDGTGRLQPQHF

j_call: TRBJ1-1
clone_size: .
v_call: TRBV19
cdr3_aa: CASSIGGVHTEAFF

j_call: TRBJ1-2
clone_size: .
v_call: TRBV5-6
cdr3_aa: CATTTTDPHQILFPGYTF

j_call: TRBJ1-3
clone_size: .
v_call: TRBV5-5
cdr3_aa: CASSPDIGPGNTIYF

j_call: TRBJ1-2
clone_size: .
v_call: TRBV28
cdr3_aa: CASSWTQHYGYTF

j_call: TRBJ1-6
clone_size: once
v_call: TRBV7-8
cdr3_aa: CASSSLGSPLHF

j_call: TRBJ2-3
clone_size: once
v_call: TRBV11-2
cdr3_aa: CASSLDMGAATDTQYF

j_call: TRBJ2-1
clone_size: .
v_call: TRBV5-5
cdr3_aa: CASSPGTGSYNEQFF

j_call: TRBJ1-1
clone_size: few
v_call: TRBV19
cdr3_aa: CASSAGTGKWEAFF

j_call: TRBJ1-6
clone_size: .
v_call: TRBV9
cdr3_aa: CASSRAGGRGNSPLHF

j_call: TRBJ1-5
clone_size: .
v_call: TRBV23-1
cdr3_aa: CASTSVPGQGLYSNQPQHF

j_call: TRBJ2-7
clone_size: .
v_call: TRBV5-1
cdr3_aa: CASSLATEVGEQYF

j_call: TRBJ2-2
clone_size: .
v_call: TRBV7-3
cdr3_aa: CASSPTGGVVTGELFF

j_call: TRBJ2-1
clone_size: .
v_call: TRBV28
cdr3_aa: CASKGGGASHEQFF

j_call: TRBJ2-6
clone_size: .
v_call: TRBV21-1
cdr3_aa: CASSKEERGGPSGANVLTF

j_call: TRBJ1-1
clone_size: .
v_call: TRBV6-5
cdr3_aa: CASSYEDETEAFF

j_call: TRBJ1-6
clone_size: few
v_call: TRBV7-2
cdr3_aa: CASSSDRGSPLHF

j_call: TRBJ2-3
clone_size: .
v_call: TRBV10-2
cdr3_aa: CASSESAQYGGSTDTQYF

j_call: TRBJ2-2
clone_size: .
v_call: TRBV6-6
cdr3_aa: CASSPALSNTGELFF

j_call: TRBJ2-6
clone_size: .
v_call: TRBV2
cdr3_aa: CASRMGSGANVLTF

j_call: TRBJ1-6
clone_size: .
v_call: TRBV7-9
cdr3_aa: CASNPAVINSPLHF

j_call: TRBJ2-2
clone_size: .
v_call: TRBV18
cdr3_aa: CASSPRTSGGKNTGELFF

j_call: TRBJ2-3
clone_size: .
v_call: TRBV11-1
cdr3_aa: CASSLDWPTDTQYF

j_call: TRBJ1-5
clone_size: .
v_call: TRBV6-6
cdr3_aa: CASRGHGENQPQHF

j_call: TRBJ1-5
clone_size: .
v_call: TRBV21-1
cdr3_aa: CASSKKCSRPTSNQPQHF

j_call: TRBJ1-2
clone_size: .
v_call: TRBV6-6
cdr3_aa: CASSYRQLNYGYTF

j_call: TRBJ1-1
clone_size: .
v_call: TRBV6-1
cdr3_aa: CASRGQGGVETEAFF

j_call: TRBJ1-3
clone_size: .
v_call: TRBV28
cdr3_aa: CASSFSGTGNTIYF

j_call: TRBJ2-1
clone_size: .
v_call: TRBV28
cdr3_aa: CASSSYSGAAYEQFF

j_call: TRBJ1-4
clone_size: .
v_call: TRBV6-5
cdr3_aa: CASSSGELGEKLFF

j_call: TRBJ2-7
clone_size: .
v_call: TRBV9
cdr3_aa: CASSARNGVTYEQYF